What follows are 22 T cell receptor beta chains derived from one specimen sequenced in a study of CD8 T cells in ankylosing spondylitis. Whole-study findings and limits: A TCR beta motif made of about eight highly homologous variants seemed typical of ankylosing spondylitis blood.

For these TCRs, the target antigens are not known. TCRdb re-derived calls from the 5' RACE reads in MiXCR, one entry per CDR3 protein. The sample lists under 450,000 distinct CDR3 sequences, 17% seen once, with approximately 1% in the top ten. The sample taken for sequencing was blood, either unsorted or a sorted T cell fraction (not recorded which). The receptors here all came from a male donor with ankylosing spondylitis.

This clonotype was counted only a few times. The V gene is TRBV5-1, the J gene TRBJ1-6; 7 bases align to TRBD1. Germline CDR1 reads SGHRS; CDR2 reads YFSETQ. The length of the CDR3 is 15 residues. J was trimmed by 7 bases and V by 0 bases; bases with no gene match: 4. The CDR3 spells CASSLAGGVNSPLHF. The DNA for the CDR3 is TGCGCCAGCAGCTTGGCAGGGGGAGTAAATTCACCCCTCCACTTT.

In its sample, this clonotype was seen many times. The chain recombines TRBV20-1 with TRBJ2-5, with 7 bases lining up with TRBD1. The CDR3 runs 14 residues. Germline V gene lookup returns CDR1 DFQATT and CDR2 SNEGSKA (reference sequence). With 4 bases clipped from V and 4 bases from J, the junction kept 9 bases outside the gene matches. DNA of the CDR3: TGCAGTGCTACCCTACCGGGACAGCTAGAGACCCAGTACTTC. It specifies CSATLPGQLETQYF.

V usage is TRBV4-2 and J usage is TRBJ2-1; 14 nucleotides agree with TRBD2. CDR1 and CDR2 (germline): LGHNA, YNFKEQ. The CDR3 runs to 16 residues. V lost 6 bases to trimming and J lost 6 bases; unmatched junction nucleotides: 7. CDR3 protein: CASSQTGTSGSNEQFF. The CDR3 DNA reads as TGTGCCAGCAGTCAAACCGGGACTAGCGGGAGCAATGAGCAGTTCTTC.

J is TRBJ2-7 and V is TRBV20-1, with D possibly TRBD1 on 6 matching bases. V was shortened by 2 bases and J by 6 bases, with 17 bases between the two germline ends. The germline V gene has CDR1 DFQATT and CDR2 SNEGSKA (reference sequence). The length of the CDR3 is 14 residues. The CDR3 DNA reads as TGCAGTGCTAGACCGAACAGGGTGCTGGGCGAGCAGTACTTC. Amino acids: CSARPNRVLGEQYF.

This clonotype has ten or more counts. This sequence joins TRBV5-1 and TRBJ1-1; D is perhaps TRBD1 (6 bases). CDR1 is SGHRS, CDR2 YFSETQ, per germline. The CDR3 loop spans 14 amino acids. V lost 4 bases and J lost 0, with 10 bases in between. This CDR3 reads CASSQGGLNTEAFF. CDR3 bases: TGCGCCAGCAGCCAAGGGGGGCTGAACACTGAAGCTTTCTTT.

The CDR3, as DNA: TGTGCCAGCACCCCCTGGCGATCACTGTGTAGCAATCAGCCCCAGCATTTT. Residues: CASTPWRSLCSNQPQHF. The gene calls are TRBV14 and TRBJ1-5; D call uncertain. The CDR3 length is 17 residues. V lost 7 bases and J lost 0, with 19 bases in between. CDR1 and CDR2 from the germline V gene are SGHDN and FVKESK.

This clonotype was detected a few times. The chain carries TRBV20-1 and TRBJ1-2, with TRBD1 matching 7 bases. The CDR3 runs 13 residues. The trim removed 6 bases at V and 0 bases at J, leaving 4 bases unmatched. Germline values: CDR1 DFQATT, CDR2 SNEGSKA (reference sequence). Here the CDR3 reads CSAIQGTNYGYTF. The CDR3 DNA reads TGCAGTGCCATACAGGGGACTAACTATGGCTACACCTTC.

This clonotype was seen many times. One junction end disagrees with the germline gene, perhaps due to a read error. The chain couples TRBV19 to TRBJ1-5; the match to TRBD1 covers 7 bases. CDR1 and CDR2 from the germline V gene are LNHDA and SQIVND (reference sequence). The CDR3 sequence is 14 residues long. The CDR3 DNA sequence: TGTGCCAGTAGTCCCCGGGACAGCACTCAGCCCCAGCATTTT. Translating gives CASSPRDSTQPQHF.

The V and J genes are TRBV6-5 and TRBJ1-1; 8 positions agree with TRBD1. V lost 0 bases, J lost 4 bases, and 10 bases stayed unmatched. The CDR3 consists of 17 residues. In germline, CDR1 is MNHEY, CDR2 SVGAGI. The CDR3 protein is CASSYSGQDLGGTEAFF. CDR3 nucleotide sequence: TGTGCCAGCAGTTACTCGGGACAGGACTTAGGAGGCACTGAAGCTTTCTTT.

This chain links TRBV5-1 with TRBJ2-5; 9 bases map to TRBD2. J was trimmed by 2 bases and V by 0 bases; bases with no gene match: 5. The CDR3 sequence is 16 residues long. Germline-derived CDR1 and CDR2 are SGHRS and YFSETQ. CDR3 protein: CASSLGPSGEQETQYF. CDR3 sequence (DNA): TGCGCCAGCAGCTTGGGGCCTAGCGGGGAGCAAGAGACCCAGTACTTC.

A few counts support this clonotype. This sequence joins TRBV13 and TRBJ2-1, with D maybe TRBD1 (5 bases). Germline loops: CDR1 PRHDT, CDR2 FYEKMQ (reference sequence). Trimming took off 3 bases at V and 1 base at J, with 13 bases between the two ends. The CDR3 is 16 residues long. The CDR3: CASSLPGPGSYNEQFF. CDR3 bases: TGTGCCAGCAGCTTGCCAGGGCCAGGGTCCTACAATGAGCAGTTCTTC.

The CDR3 loop is CSARGATSGIYNEQFF. In nucleotides, the CDR3 is TGCAGTGCTAGAGGGGCGACTAGCGGAATTTACAATGAGCAGTTCTTC. The gene calls are TRBV20-1 and TRBJ2-1; 9 bases are a match to TRBD2. CDR1 and CDR2 from the germline V gene are DFQATT and SNEGSKA (reference sequence). The ends lost 1 base at V and 4 bases at J; junction bases unmatched: 8. This CDR3 region has 16 residues.

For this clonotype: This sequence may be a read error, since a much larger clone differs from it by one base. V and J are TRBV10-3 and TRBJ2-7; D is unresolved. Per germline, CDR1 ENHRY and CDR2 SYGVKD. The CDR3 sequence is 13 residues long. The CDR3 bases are TGTGCCACCCGACCCACAAGATCCTACGAGCAGCACTTC. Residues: CATRPTRSYEQHF.

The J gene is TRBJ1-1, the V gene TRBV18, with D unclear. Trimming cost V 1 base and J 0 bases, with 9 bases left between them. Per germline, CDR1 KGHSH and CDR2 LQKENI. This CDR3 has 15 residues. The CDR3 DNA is TGTGCCAGCTCACCACAAGCAAAGATGAACACTGAAGCTTTCTTT. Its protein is CASSPQAKMNTEAFF.

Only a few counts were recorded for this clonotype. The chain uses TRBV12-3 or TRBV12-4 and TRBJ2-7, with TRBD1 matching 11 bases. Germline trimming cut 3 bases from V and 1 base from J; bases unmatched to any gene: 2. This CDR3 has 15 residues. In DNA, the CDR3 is TGTGCCAGCAGTTTTGGGACAGGGGGGTCCTACGAGCAGTACTTC. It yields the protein CASSFGTGGSYEQYF.

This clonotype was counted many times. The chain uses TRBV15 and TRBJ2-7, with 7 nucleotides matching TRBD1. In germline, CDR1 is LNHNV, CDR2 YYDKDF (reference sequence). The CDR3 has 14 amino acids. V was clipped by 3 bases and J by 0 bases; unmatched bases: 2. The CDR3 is CATSRGDSSYEQYF. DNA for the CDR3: TGTGCCACCAGCAGGGGGGACAGCTCCTACGAGCAGTACTTC.

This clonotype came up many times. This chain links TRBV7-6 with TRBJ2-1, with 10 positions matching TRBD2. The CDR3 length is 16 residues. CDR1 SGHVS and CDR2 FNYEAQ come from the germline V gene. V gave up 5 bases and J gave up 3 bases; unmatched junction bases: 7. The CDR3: CASSLSLAGGYNEQFF. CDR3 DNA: TGTGCCAGCAGCCTCAGCTTAGCGGGGGGCTACAATGAGCAGTTCTTC.

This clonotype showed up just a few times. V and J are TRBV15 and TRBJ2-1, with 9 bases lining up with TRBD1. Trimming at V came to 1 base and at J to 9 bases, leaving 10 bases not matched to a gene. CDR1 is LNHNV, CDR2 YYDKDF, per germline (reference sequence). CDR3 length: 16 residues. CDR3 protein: CATSRVRTGDYVEQFF. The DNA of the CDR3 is TGTGCCACCAGCAGAGTTCGGACAGGGGATTACGTTGAGCAGTTCTTC.

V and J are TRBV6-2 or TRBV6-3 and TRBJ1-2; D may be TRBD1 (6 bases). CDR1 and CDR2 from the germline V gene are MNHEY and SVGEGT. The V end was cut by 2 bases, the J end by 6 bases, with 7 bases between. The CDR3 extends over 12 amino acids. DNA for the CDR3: TGTGCCAGCAGTTACGCAGGGGATGGCTACACCTTC. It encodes CASSYAGDGYTF.

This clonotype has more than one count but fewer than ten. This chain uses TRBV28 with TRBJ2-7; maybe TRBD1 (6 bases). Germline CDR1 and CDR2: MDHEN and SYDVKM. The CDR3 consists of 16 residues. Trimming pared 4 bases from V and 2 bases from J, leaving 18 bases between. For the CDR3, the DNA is TGTGCCAGCAGTTCCCATGGGGGCAGGGCGCCCTACGAGCAGTACTTC. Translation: CASSSHGGRAPYEQYF.

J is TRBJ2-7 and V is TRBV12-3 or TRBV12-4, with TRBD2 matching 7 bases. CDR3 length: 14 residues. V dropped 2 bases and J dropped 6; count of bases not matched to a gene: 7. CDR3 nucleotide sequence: TGTGCCAGCAGTTTAAAGGCGGGAGTCGCCGAGCAGTACTTC. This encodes CASSLKAGVAEQYF.

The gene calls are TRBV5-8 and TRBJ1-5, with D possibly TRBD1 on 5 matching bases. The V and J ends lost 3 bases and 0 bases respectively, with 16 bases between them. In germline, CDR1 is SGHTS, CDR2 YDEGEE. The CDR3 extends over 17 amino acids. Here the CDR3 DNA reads TGTGCCAGCAGCTGGGGAGACAGCGGCTATAGCAATCAGCCCCAGCATTTT. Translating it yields CASSWGDSGYSNQPQHF.